This is a list of T cell receptor beta chains from one sample in a study of blood T cell repertoires in COVID-19. Method: immunoSEQ multiplex PCR; TCRdb's copy keeps in-frame clones and lacks some. The sample contains a few hundred thousand clones, around 88% of which appear only once. The source material was peripheral blood. Every receptor here comes from a woman in her twenties or thirties who had recovered from COVID-19. CDR3s include the opening cysteine and the closing phenylalanine or tryptophan. Each record gives: J gene, D gene, V gene, clone size, CDR3 protein, CDR3 DNA. D genes are given only for firm matches. Some rows mark clone size as missing; the rest say once, few, many or name a class of expanded clone.

TRBJ1-4 | . | TRBV29-1 | . | CSANRATNEKLFF | TGCAGCGCGAACAGGGCAACTAATGAAAAACTGTTTTTT
TRBJ1-1 | . | TRBV2 | . | CASRLLGNTEAFF | TGTGCCAGCAGATTACTCGGGAACACTGAAGCTTTCTTT
TRBJ1-1 | TRBD1 | TRBV29-1 | . | CSVPARDRPYSEAFF | TGCAGCGTTCCTGCCCGGGACAGGCCCTATTCCGAAGCTTTCTTT
TRBJ2-3 | . | TRBV5-1 | . | CASSHQGPTDTQYF | TGCGCCAGCAGCCACCAGGGGCCCACAGATACGCAGTATTTT
TRBJ1-5 | TRBD1 | TRBV19 | . | CASSVTGSSNQPQHF | TGTGCCAGTAGTGTGACAGGGAGTAGCAATCAGCCCCAGCATTTT
TRBJ1-5 | TRBD1 | TRBV7-8 | . | CASSLDRVLYQPQHF | TGTGCCAGCAGCTTGGACAGGGTTTTATATCAGCCCCAGCATTTT
TRBJ1-5 | . | TRBV27 | . | CASSLTRSNQPQHF | TGTGCCAGCAGTTTGACAAGAAGCAATCAGCCCCAGCATTTT
TRBJ1-5 | TRBD1 | TRBV5-5 | . | CASSLYPTGGESNQPQHF | TGTGCCAGCAGCTTATATCCGACAGGGGGCGAGAGCAATCAGCCCCAGCATTTT
TRBJ2-5 | TRBD1 | TRBV11-3 | few | CASSLEGTGGPRETQYF | TGTGCCAGCAGCTTAGAAGGGACAGGGGGCCCTCGGGAGACCCAGTACTTC
TRBJ2-2 | TRBD2 | TRBV2 | . | CASRTLAGGSGELFF | TGTGCCAGCAGGACCCTAGCGGGGGGGTCCGGGGAGCTGTTTTTT
TRBJ2-7 | TRBD1 | TRBV2 | . | CASSEWTGDEQYF | TGTGCCAGCAGTGAATGGACAGGGGACGAGCAGTACTTC
TRBJ1-5 | . | TRBV6-5 | . | CASEGEGSQPQHF | TGTGCCAGTGAGGGGGAGGGAAGTCAGCCCCAGCATTTT
TRBJ2-1 | TRBD1 | TRBV2 | . | CASSRDSSGEQFF | TGTGCCAGCAGCCGGGACAGTTCGGGTGAGCAGTTCTTC
TRBJ2-7 | . | TRBV24-1 | . | CATSDDQVPYEQYF | TGTGCCACCAGTGATGACCAGGTACCCTACGAGCAGTACTTC
TRBJ1-2 | TRBD1 | TRBV19 | . | CASSPMRDSRNYGYTF | TGTGCCAGTAGTCCTATGAGGGACAGCAGAAACTATGGCTACACCTTC
TRBJ2-7 | TRBD1 | TRBV7-9 | . | CASSLGQSSYEQYF | TGTGCCAGCAGCTTGGGACAGAGCTCCTACGAGCAGTACTTC
TRBJ2-5 | TRBD2 | TRBV7-3 | . | CASSPSGGLGQETQYF | TGTGCCAGCAGCCCCTCGGGGGGTCTAGGACAAGAGACCCAGTACTTC
TRBJ2-5 | . | TRBV6-5 | . | CASTLIPGQQETQYF | TGTGCCAGCACGTTAATTCCTGGACAGCAAGAGACCCAGTACTTC
TRBJ2-5 | TRBD1 | TRBV6-6 | . | CASSKRQGSHQETQYF | TGTGCCAGCAGCAAAAGACAGGGTAGCCACCAAGAGACCCAGTACTTC
TRBJ1-3 | . | TRBV9 | . | CASRADWSSGNTIYF | TGTGCCAGCAGAGCCGACTGGAGCTCTGGAAACACCATATATTTT
TRBJ1-2 | TRBD1 | TRBV3-1/TRBV3-2 | . | CASSQGSAGTGGNYGYTF | TGTGCCAGCAGCCAAGGCTCGGCCGGGACAGGGGGCAACTATGGCTACACCTTC
TRBJ2-4 | . | TRBV29-1 | . | CSVIQGDIQYF | TGCAGCGTGATACAGGGAGACATTCAGTACTTC
TRBJ2-7 | . | TRBV30 | . | CAGAPGKRWEQYF | TGTGCCGGAGCGCCAGGGAAAAGGTGGGAGCAGTACTTC
TRBJ2-3 | . | TRBV5-1 | . | CASSLGGADTQYF | TGCGCCAGCAGCTTGGGGGGCGCAGATACGCAGTATTTT
TRBJ1-2 | TRBD1 | TRBV7-3 | few | CASSPTGANYGYTF | TGTGCCAGCAGCCCGACAGGGGCTAACTATGGCTACACCTTC
TRBJ2-3 | TRBD2 | TRBV6-4 | . | CASSEKAGGPDTQYF | TGTGCCAGCAGTGAAAAAGCGGGGGGGCCAGATACGCAGTATTTT
TRBJ2-7 | TRBD2 | TRBV6-5 | once | CASSPRGAYEQYF | TGTGCCAGCAGTCCCCGGGGGGCCTACGAGCAGTACTTC
TRBJ1-2 | . | TRBV28 | . | CASSLQTEYGYTF | TGTGCCAGCAGTTTACAGACGGAGTATGGCTACACCTTC
TRBJ2-3 | TRBD2 | TRBV10-3 | . | CAISAHTSGGGDTQYF | TGTGCCATCAGTGCGCATACTAGCGGGGGTGGAGATACGCAGTATTTT
TRBJ1-4 | TRBD1 | TRBV4-3 | few | CASSQFRTGDEKLFF | TGCGCCAGCAGCCAATTCAGGACAGGGGACGAAAAACTGTTTTTT
TRBJ1-1 | TRBD1 | TRBV28 | . | CASSLQGARTEAFF | TGTGCCAGCAGCCTACAGGGGGCGCGGACTGAAGCTTTCTTT
TRBJ1-4 | TRBD1 | TRBV15 | . | CATSRDRGQGQEKLFF | TGTGCCACCAGCAGAGATAGGGGACAGGGTCAAGAAAAACTGTTTTTT
TRBJ2-2 | . | TRBV28 | . | CASSITGELFF | TGTGCCAGCAGTATAACCGGGGAGCTGTTTTTT
TRBJ1-2 | . | TRBV12-3/TRBV12-4 | . | CASRWGGGYGYTF | TGTGCCAGCAGGTGGGGGGGCGGCTATGGCTACACCTTC
TRBJ2-1 | TRBD2 | TRBV2 | . | CASSEGGLGFNNEQFF | TGTGCCAGCAGTGAGGGTGGACTAGGTTTCAACAATGAGCAGTTCTTC
TRBJ1-6 | TRBD1 | TRBV27 | . | CASRGQGKSPLHF | TGTGCCAGCCGAGGACAGGGAAAATCACCCCTCCACTTT
TRBJ2-7 | . | TRBV3-1/TRBV3-2 | . | CASSHLDTYEQYF | TGTGCCAGCAGCCACCTCGACACCTACGAGCAGTACTTC
TRBJ1-2 | . | TRBV20-1 | . | CSARREDGYTF | TGCAGTGCTAGAAGGGAGGATGGCTACACCTTC
TRBJ1-4 | . | TRBV2 | . | CASSEGLNGGNEKLFF | TGTGCCAGCAGTGAGGGGCTTAACGGGGGTAATGAAAAACTGTTTTTT
TRBJ2-1 | TRBD2 | TRBV6-5 | once | CASSYSGSGGADEQFF | TGTGCCAGCAGTTACTCGGGTAGCGGGGGGGCGGATGAGCAGTTCTTC
TRBJ2-3 | TRBD2 | TRBV6-2/TRBV6-3 | few | CASSPWTSGGADTQYF | TGTGCCAGCAGTCCCTGGACTAGCGGGGGGGCAGATACGCAGTATTTT
TRBJ1-1 | TRBD1 | TRBV27 | . | CASSPSRGTAPHTEAFF | TGTGCCAGCAGTCCCAGCCGCGGGACAGCTCCCCACACTGAAGCTTTCTTT
TRBJ2-7 | . | TRBV27 | . | CASSLRQNSYEQYF | TGTGCCAGCAGTTTAAGACAGAACTCCTACGAGCAGTACTTC
TRBJ2-1 | TRBD1 | TRBV28 | . | CASSPTTTGGNEQFF | TGTGCCAGCAGTCCGACGACGACAGGGGGCAATGAGCAGTTCTTC
TRBJ2-1 | . | TRBV5-1 | . | CASSVDEGAYNEQFF | TGCGCCAGCAGCGTGGACGAAGGAGCCTACAATGAGCAGTTCTTC
TRBJ1-1 | . | TRBV30 | . | CAWTPAGLMNTEAFF | TGTGCCTGGACGCCGGCAGGCTTAATGAACACTGAAGCTTTCTTT
TRBJ2-4 | TRBD1 | TRBV5-4 | . | CASGTTQGAKNIQYF | TGTGCCAGCGGAACTACACAGGGGGCCAAAAACATTCAGTACTTC
TRBJ1-6 | . | TRBV6-2/TRBV6-3 | . | CASSYVSGILDVMISPLHF | TGTGCCAGCAGTTACGTATCAGGGATCTTAGACGTTATGATTTCACCCCTCCACTTT